This entry is about one TCR beta chain. In the authors' workflow: Cell counts per sample came from amplifying reference gene primers. The protocol was immunoSEQ multiplex PCR, while the TCRdb copy is restricted to in-frame clones and leaves out a portion. The DNA was the basis for D and trimming; V, J and clone size are from that table. The sample includes some 150,000 clones, 86% of them seen just once. The data are from a study of blood T cell repertoires in COVID-19. Across the whole study: The samples span acute and convalescent COVID-19 from the United States, Italy and Spain.

Germline CDR1 SGHVS, CDR2 FQNEAQ. This CDR3 contains 13 residues. The V segment lost 4 bases and the J segment 4 bases; nucleotides outside the gene matches: 2. Sequencing was carried out using PBMCs or T cells enriched from blood (not recorded which). V is TRBV7-8 and J is TRBJ1-2; 8 bases are shared with TRBD1. The clonotype originates from a man aged 50 or older who had recovered from COVID-19. CDR3 nucleotides: TGTGCCAGCAGCTCAGGACAGGGCTATGGCTACACCTTC. This codes for CASSSGQGYGYTF.